The T cell receptor beta chain under discussion was sequenced for a study of T-cell memory formation after mild COVID-19. Broader study findings: Contracting CD4+ clones were located mainly in CM and EM, and CD8+ clones in EMRA. Memory from before infection featured some responding clones, which suggests cross-reactive memory joined.

Constant-segment-primed 5'RACE gave TCR alpha and TCR beta cDNA libraries with sample barcodes and UMIs. TCRdb independently ran MiXCR on the 5' RACE reads; one entry per CDR3 protein. Among fewer than 50,000 distinct CDR3 sequences listed, around 12% were seen once. A word on this clonotype: As yet, its antigen is unknown.

CDR1 is MNHEY, CDR2 SMNVEV, per germline (reference sequence). Unmatched junction bases numbered 9, after V lost 3 bases and J lost 5 bases. This CDR3 is 16 amino acids long. The rearrangement uses TRBV27 and TRBJ2-3; TRBD2 matches at 9 bases. The origin of this receptor is a man between 18 and 29 years old who had mild COVID-19 (a few samples of this study predate the infection). Cell type and time point are not known. Sequenced material: PBMCs or a T cell subset sorted from them (not recorded which). CDR3 amino acids: CASSFMFPAGGDTQYF. The CDR3 bases are TGTGCCAGCAGTTTCATGTTTCCAGCGGGGGGAGATACGCAGTATTTT.